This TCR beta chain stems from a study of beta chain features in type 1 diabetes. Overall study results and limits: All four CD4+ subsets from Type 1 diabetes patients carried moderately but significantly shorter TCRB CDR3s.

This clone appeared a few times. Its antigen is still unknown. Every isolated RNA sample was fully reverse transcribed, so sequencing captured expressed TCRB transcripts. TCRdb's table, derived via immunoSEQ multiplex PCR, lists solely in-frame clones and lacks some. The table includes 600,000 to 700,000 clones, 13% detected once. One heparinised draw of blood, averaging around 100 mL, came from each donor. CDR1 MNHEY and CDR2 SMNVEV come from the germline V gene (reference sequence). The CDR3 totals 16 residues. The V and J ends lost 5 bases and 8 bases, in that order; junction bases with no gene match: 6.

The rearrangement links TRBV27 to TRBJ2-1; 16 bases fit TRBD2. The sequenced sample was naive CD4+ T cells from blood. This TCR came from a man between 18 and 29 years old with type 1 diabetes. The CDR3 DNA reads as TGTGCCAGCAGTCAGGGGACTAGCGGGGGGGCCTATGAGCAGTTCTTC. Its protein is CASSQGTSGGAYEQFF.